One and the same sample provided the 30 T cell receptor beta chains below, sequenced in a study of T cell responses to AZD1222 COVID-19 vaccine. Libraries were prepared by immunoSEQ multiplex PCR; TCRdb keeps only in-frame clonotypes and omits some of them. The table records about 130,000 clones, just under 95% of them present only once. The input for sequencing was peripheral blood, taken 28 days after the second AZD1222 dose. The receptors originated from an adult who received the AZD1222 COVID-19 vaccine.

The rearrangement links TRBV27 to TRBJ1-4; D may be TRBD1 (6 bases). V was clipped by 2 bases and J by 7 bases, with 20 bases between them. This CDR3 has 17 residues. In germline, CDR1 is MNHEY, CDR2 SMNVEV (reference sequence). The DNA of the CDR3 is TGTGCCAGCAGTTTAAAACAGGGAGGAAAATCGCGTGAAAAACTGTTTTTT. The encoded protein is CASSLKQGGKSREKLFF.

This clone was seen once. The gene calls are TRBV9 and TRBJ1-2; TRBD1 might be the D (5 bases). CDR1 SGDLS and CDR2 YYNGEE come from the germline V gene. V lost 7 bases, J lost 7 bases, and 14 bases lay in between. This CDR3 is built from 12 residues. CDR3 loop: CASSPGKGGYTF. CDR3 coding DNA: TGTGCCAGCTCGCCAGGGAAGGGTGGCTACACCTTC.

The chain joins TRBV19 to TRBJ2-1; TRBD2 is a possible D gene (6 bases). The CDR3 spans 15 residues. Germline CDR1 is LNHDA and CDR2 is SQIVND (reference sequence). V lost 0 bases to trimming and J lost 3 bases, with 9 bases between them. The CDR3 region is CASSIEGGNYNEQFF. As DNA, the CDR3 is TGTGCCAGTAGTATAGAGGGGGGAAACTACAATGAGCAGTTCTTC. Supplemented by reference TRBV19 and TRBJ2-1, the full variable domain reads DGGITQSPKYLFRKEGQNVTLSCEQNLNHDAMYWYRQDPGQGLRLIYYSQIVNDFQKGDIAEGYSVSREKKESFPLTVTSAQKNPTAFYLCASSIEGGNYNEQFFGPGTRLTVL.

The chain couples TRBV28 to TRBJ1-5; tentatively, D is TRBD1 (6 bases). There are 13 residues in the CDR3. Germline V gives CDR1 MDHEN, CDR2 SYDVKM. V was shortened by 8 bases and J by 1 base, with 9 bases between the two germline ends. This chain's CDR3 is CASGGASNQPQHF. In nucleotides, the CDR3 is TGTGCCAGCGGGGGGGCCAGCAATCAGCCCCAGCATTTT.

The V and J genes are TRBV18 and TRBJ2-7; TRBD2 matches 13 bases. CDR3 length: 15 amino acids. V lost 6 bases and J lost 3; bases outside the gene matches: 5. CDR1 and CDR2 (germline): KGHSH, LQKENI. The CDR3 loop is CASSFGLAGVYEQYF. CDR3 DNA sequence: TGTGCCAGCTCCTTCGGACTAGCGGGAGTCTACGAGCAGTACTTC. Filled out from reference TRBV18 and TRBJ2-7, the complete variable domain reads NAGVMQNPRHLVRRRGQEARLRCSPMKGHSHVYWYRQLPEEGLKFMVYLQKENIIDESGMPKERFSAEFPKEGPSILRIQQVVRGDSAAYFCASSFGLAGVYEQYFGPGTRLTVT.

J is TRBJ2-5 and V is TRBV2, with D possibly TRBD1 on 6 matching bases. Trimming removed 5 bases from V and 5 bases from J, with 12 bases in between. CDR1 and CDR2 from the germline V gene are SNHLY and FYNNEI. The CDR3 is made up of 13 amino acids. The CDR3 sequence: CASSNNREETQYF. CDR3 DNA sequence: TGTGCCAGCAGTAATAACAGGGAGGAGACCCAGTACTTC.

The chain is built from TRBV3-1 (or the pseudogene TRBV3-2) and TRBJ2-7; no firm D call. V lost 1 base and J lost 6, with 4 bases in between. Germline V CDR1 and CDR2: LGHDT, YNNKEL (reference sequence). This CDR3 region has 11 residues. CDR3 DNA: TGTGCCAGCAGCCAAGTTGGCGAGCAGTACTTC. It encodes CASSQVGEQYF.

This chain joins TRBV23-1 and TRBJ2-5; perhaps TRBD2 as D (5 bases). TRBV23-1 is filed as an ORF, its function uncertain. Deletions cut 10 bases from V and 3 bases from J, with 12 bases between. This CDR3 spans 12 amino acids. The CDR3 loop reads CATSGEKETQYF. As DNA, the CDR3 is TGCGCCACCTCCGGGGAGAAAGAGACCCAGTACTTC.

This rearrangement joins TRBV5-4 to TRBJ2-3, with D perhaps matching TRBD2 (7 bases). The germline gives CDR1 SGHNT, CDR2 YYREEE (reference sequence). V dropped 2 bases and J dropped 3 bases, with 16 bases sitting between them. The CDR3 runs to 16 residues. CDR3 sequence reads: CASSFRIGGGTDTQYF. The DNA for the CDR3 is TGTGCCAGCAGCTTTAGAATAGGGGGGGGGACAGATACGCAGTATTTT.

The V call is TRBV14, the J call TRBJ2-7; D tentatively fits TRBD1 or TRBD2 (5 bases each). Germline values: CDR1 SGHDN, CDR2 FVKESK. There are 14 residues in the CDR3. Between the trimmed V and J ends, which lost 4 bases and 2 bases, there was a span of 12 bases. CDR3 nucleotides: TGTGCCAGCAGCCCTCGGGGCTATACCTACGAGCAGTACTTC. It encodes CASSPRGYTYEQYF.

J is TRBJ1-5 and V is TRBV7-2, with a weak D call TRBD1 (5 bases). Trimming removed 5 bases at V and 5 bases at J, with 13 bases between. The V gene's germline CDR1 is SGHTA and CDR2 FQGNSA. The length of the CDR3 is 14 residues. In DNA, the CDR3 is TGTGCCAGCAGCCAGGGTAGGAGGGATCAGCCCCAGCATTTT. Protein sequence: CASSQGRRDQPQHF.

The rearrangement joins TRBV7-2 to TRBJ2-3; the D gene is possibly TRBD1 (6 bases). This CDR3 contains 17 residues. The germline V and J ends were trimmed by 3 bases and 0 bases, with 16 bases remaining between them. Germline V CDR1 and CDR2: SGHTA, FQGNSA. DNA of the CDR3: TGTGCCAGCAGCTTTCAGCAGGGGATGACTAGCACAGATACGCAGTATTTT. This encodes CASSFQQGMTSTDTQYF. The full variable domain, completed using reference TRBV7-2 and TRBJ2-3, is GAGVSQSPSNKVTEKGKDVELRCDPISGHTALYWYRQSLGQGLEFLIYFQGNSAPDKSGLPSDRFSAERTGGSVSTLTIQRTQQEDSAVYLCASSFQQGMTSTDTQYFGPGTRLTVL.

The V gene is TRBV5-1, the J gene TRBJ2-1, with 7 bases aligning to TRBD2. Per the germline V gene, CDR1 is SGHRS and CDR2 is YFSETQ. J gave up 10 bases and V 1 base, and 2 bases lay outside the gene matches. CDR3 size: 12 residues. The CDR3 nucleotides are TGCGCCAGCAGCTTGTGGGAGGGCGAGCAGTTCTTC. Translating gives CASSLWEGEQFF. The whole variable domain, filled in from reference TRBV5-1 and TRBJ2-1, reads KAGVTQTPRYLIKTRGQQVTLSCSPISGHRSVSWYQQTPGQGLQFLFEYFSETQRNKGNFPGRFSGRQFSNSRSEMNVSTLELGDSALYLCASSLWEGEQFFGPGTRLTVL.

This chain connects TRBV6-6 to TRBJ1-5, with D maybe TRBD1 (6 bases). Germline CDR1 reads MNHNY; CDR2 reads SVGAGI (reference sequence). Trimming removed 6 bases at V and 6 bases at J, with 18 bases between. There are 15 residues in the CDR3. The CDR3 DNA sequence: TGTGCCAGCAGAGGGGGGGGACCCCAATCTCAGCCCCAGCATTTT. This encodes CASRGGGPQSQPQHF.

This sequence joins TRBV7-2 and TRBJ1-5, with TRBD1 matching over 7 bases. This CDR3 region has 14 residues. Germline lookup yields CDR1 SGHTA and CDR2 FQGNSA. Trimming removed 3 bases from V and 4 bases from J; junction bases left unmatched: 3. The CDR3 here is CASSLGQQNQPQHF. CDR3 bases: TGTGCCAGCAGCTTGGGACAGCAAAATCAGCCCCAGCATTTT.

The chain couples TRBV9 to TRBJ2-3; 10 nucleotides line up with TRBD2. J gave up 4 bases and V 3 bases, and 8 bases lay outside the gene matches. The CDR3 consists of 16 residues. Per germline, CDR1 SGDLS and CDR2 YYNGEE. The CDR3, as DNA: TGTGCCAGCAGCGCCAAGGCTAGCGGGAGTTCAGATACGCAGTATTTT. Protein sequence: CASSAKASGSSDTQYF.

J is TRBJ2-3 and V is TRBV3-1 (or the pseudogene TRBV3-2); 11 bases align to TRBD2. Germline V gives CDR1 LGHDT, CDR2 YNNKEL (reference sequence). CDR3 size: 17 residues. V lost 4 bases to trimming and J lost 2 bases; unmatched junction nucleotides: 8. CDR3 protein: CASSPPRLAGFTDTQYF. CDR3 coding DNA: TGTGCCAGCAGCCCCCCCCGACTAGCGGGGTTCACAGATACGCAGTATTTT.

This rearrangement joins TRBV7-7 to TRBJ2-1, with TRBD2 identical over 7 bases. The trim removed 4 bases at V and 10 bases at J, leaving 16 bases unmatched. The germline gives CDR1 SSHAT, CDR2 FNYEAQ (reference sequence). The CDR3 length is 16 residues. This CDR3 is CASSSVRGEGPGEQFF. In nucleotides, the CDR3 is TGTGCCAGCAGCTCGGTACGGGGGGAGGGCCCGGGAGAGCAGTTCTTC.

The gene calls are TRBV12-5 and TRBJ1-1, with D possibly matching TRBD1 (5 bases). This CDR3 comprises 12 residues. The germline V gene has CDR1 LGHNT and CDR2 FRNRAP. Trimming left V 3 bases short and J 6 bases short, with 8 bases between. The CDR3 bases are TGTGCTAGTGGTTTCGGGGCCTCTGAAGCTTTCTTT. This sequence encodes CASGFGASEAFF. The complete variable domain, with remaining parts taken from reference TRBV12-5 and TRBJ1-1, reads DARVTQTPRHKVTEMGQEVTMRCQPILGHNTVFWYRQTMMQGLELLAYFRNRAPLDDSGMPKDRFSAEMPDATLATLKIQPSEPRDSAVYFCASGFGASEAFFGQGTRLTVV.

The chain carries TRBV6-5 and TRBJ1-6; D is undetermined. Trimming pared 6 bases from V and 13 bases from J, leaving 16 bases between. Germline V CDR1 and CDR2: MNHEY, SVGAGI. There are 13 residues in the CDR3. CDR3 coding DNA: TGTGCCAGCAGACTCGACGGAATTCGGCCCCTCCACTTT. It yields the protein CASRLDGIRPLHF.

V and J are TRBV14 and TRBJ2-1, with 8 bases aligning to TRBD1. Germline loops: CDR1 SGHDN, CDR2 FVKESK. J gave up 0 bases and V 1 base, and 11 bases lay outside the gene matches. This CDR3 region has 19 residues. CDR3 in DNA: TGTGCCAGCAGCCAAGTTCTGCTCAGGGGGCCGAGCTCCTACAATGAGCAGTTCTTC. Residues: CASSQVLLRGPSSYNEQFF.

The chain combines TRBV3-1 (or the pseudogene TRBV3-2) with TRBJ1-4, with D possibly matching TRBD1 (5 bases). The CDR3 extends over 16 amino acids. Trimming shortened V by 4 bases and J by 6 bases, and 18 bases separated the two germline ends. Germline V gene lookup returns CDR1 LGHDT and CDR2 YNNKEL (reference sequence). CDR3 protein: CASSPPASGGDEKLFF. For the CDR3, the DNA is TGTGCCAGCAGCCCGCCCGCCTCGGGGGGGGATGAAAAACTGTTTTTT.

This sequence joins TRBV5-1 and TRBJ2-1; D call uncertain. The length of the CDR3 is 15 residues. Germline V CDR1 and CDR2: SGHRS, YFSETQ. V was cut by 0 bases and J by 0 bases, with 7 bases left in between. CDR3 in amino acids: CASSLEESSYNEQFF. The CDR3 DNA is TGCGCCAGCAGCTTGGAGGAAAGCTCCTACAATGAGCAGTTCTTC.

The genes are TRBV5-4 and TRBJ2-5; possibly TRBD2 for D (6 bases). The V gene's germline CDR1 is SGHNT and CDR2 YYREEE (reference sequence). The CDR3 loop spans 15 amino acids. V was trimmed by 3 bases and J by 5 bases, leaving 17 bases between them. The CDR3 loop is CASSSQTRAGETQYF. CDR3 sequence (DNA): TGTGCCAGCAGCTCCCAGACTAGGGCGGGGGAGACCCAGTACTTC.

J is TRBJ2-1 and V is TRBV7-8, with TRBD2 as a possible D gene (5 bases). V was pared by 7 bases and J by 6 bases, with 16 bases between. The CDR3 has 14 residues. CDR1 SGHVS and CDR2 FQNEAQ come from the germline V gene. The CDR3 nucleotides are TGTGCCAGCATCGGAGGCACCGCCTCCAATGAGCAGTTCTTC. Protein: CASIGGTASNEQFF.

The gene calls are TRBV19 and TRBJ1-1; maybe TRBD1 (5 bases). In germline, CDR1 is LNHDA, CDR2 SQIVND (reference sequence). The CDR3 length is 16 residues. V was pared by 4 bases and J by 8 bases, with 23 bases between. CDR3 region: CASSTTGTWKPSEAFF. The CDR3, as DNA: TGTGCCAGTAGTACCACCGGGACCTGGAAACCCTCGGAAGCTTTCTTT.

V gene TRBV7-3 combines with J gene TRBJ2-1; TRBD2 matches 8 bases. The V gene end was trimmed by 5 bases and the J gene end by 2 bases; junction bases not matched to a gene: 5. Germline values: CDR1 SGHTA, CDR2 FQGTGA. CDR3 length: 15 residues. The chain's CDR3 is CASSRAGATYNEQFF. CDR3 DNA: TGTGCCAGCAGCAGAGCGGGGGCAACCTACAATGAGCAGTTCTTC.

The CDR3 nucleotides read TGTGCCAGCAGCTTGTACCCTGAAGCTTTCTTT. This translates into CASSLYPEAFF. The chain has TRBV5-8 and TRBJ1-1; D remains ambiguous. Germline values: CDR1 SGHTS, CDR2 YDEGEE. CDR3 length: 11 residues. V lost 1 base and J 6 bases, leaving 4 bases between the germline ends.

V is TRBV4-3 and J is TRBJ2-5; D perhaps matches TRBD2 (5 bases). The germline V gene encodes CDR1 LGHNA and CDR2 YSLEER. Deletions cut 4 bases from V and 1 base from J, with 13 bases between. The CDR3 loop spans 15 amino acids. The CDR3 loop reads CASSPHTGFQETQYF. CDR3 nucleotides: TGCGCCAGCAGCCCCCACACGGGGTTCCAAGAGACCCAGTACTTC.

The gene calls are TRBV27 and TRBJ1-2; TRBD1 might be the D (5 bases). From germline, CDR1 is MNHEY and CDR2 SMNVEV (reference sequence). Trimming removed 2 bases at V and 7 bases at J, with 8 bases between. CDR3 length: 12 amino acids. CDR3 loop: CASSLKGSGYTF. The CDR3, as DNA: TGTGCCAGCAGTTTAAAGGGGTCTGGCTACACCTTC.